These 12 T cell receptor beta chains originate from one sample sequenced in a study of blood T cell repertoires in COVID-19. Profiled with immunoSEQ multiplex PCR; TCRdb holds only in-frame clones, not every one. The sample carries about 240,000 clones, more than 75% recorded once. Specimen: peripheral blood. The receptor set was obtained from a woman aged 60-75 years with active or convalescent COVID-19.

The chain is built from TRBV5-5 and TRBJ1-4; D is unclear. The CDR3 spans 14 residues. Germline CDR1 reads SGHKS; CDR2 reads YYEKEE (reference sequence). V shed 0 bases and J shed 9 bases, with 12 bases lying between them. CDR3 DNA: TGTGCCAGCAGCTTGGTACAGAGTACCCAAAAACTGTTTTTT. This gives the protein CASSLVQSTQKLFF.

This chain joins TRBV23-1 and TRBJ1-1; 9 nucleotides line up with TRBD1. TRBV23-1 is an ORF, with its function uncertain. The CDR3 extends over 16 amino acids. With V trimmed by 3 bases and J by 1 base, 6 bases remained unmatched. DNA for the CDR3: TGCGCCAGCAGTCACCGGGACAGGGACTGGAACACTGAAGCTTTCTTT. This translates into CASSHRDRDWNTEAFF.

This chain links TRBV27 with TRBJ2-5; 9 bases fit TRBD1. V trimming: 3 bases; J trimming: 1 base; junction bases outside the gene matches: 6. CDR1 is MNHEY, CDR2 SMNVEV, per germline (reference sequence). This CDR3 contains 16 residues. CDR3 amino acids: CASSLGNRGPQETQYF. The CDR3 DNA reads as TGTGCCAGCAGTTTGGGGAACAGGGGGCCCCAAGAGACCCAGTACTTC.

In this sample, this clone turned up many times. The CDR3 loop is CASRHRASVTEAFF. DNA for the CDR3: TGCGCCAGCAGACACAGGGCTAGTGTCACTGAAGCTTTCTTT. This rearrangement joins TRBV5-1 to TRBJ1-1; D may be TRBD1 (6 bases). The germline CDR1 and CDR2 sequences are SGHRS and YFSETQ. The V gene lost 5 bases and the J gene lost 4 bases, with 15 bases spanning the gap. This CDR3 has 14 residues.

The chain employs TRBV19 and TRBJ2-2; 11 positions match TRBD2. Germline assignment: CDR1 LNHDA and CDR2 SQIVND (reference sequence). The CDR3 extends over 16 amino acids. V shed 1 base and J 3 bases; nucleotides not matched to a gene: 1. CDR3 sequence reads: CASSIGLAGYTGELFF. The DNA of the CDR3 is TGTGCCAGTAGTATAGGACTAGCGGGGTACACCGGGGAGCTGTTTTTT.

This chain links TRBV11-3 with TRBJ2-5, with 13 bases matching TRBD2. V lost 4 bases to trimming and J lost 5 bases; unmatched junction nucleotides: 4. Germline CDR1 reads SGHNT; CDR2 reads YENEEA. The CDR3 runs 15 residues. The CDR3 spells CASSSGLAGLETQYF. Here the CDR3 DNA reads TGTGCCAGCAGCTCGGGACTAGCGGGGCTTGAGACCCAGTACTTC. The variable domain in full, with the rest retrieved from reference TRBV11-3 and TRBJ2-5, is EAGVVQSPRYKIIEKKQPVAFWCNPISGHNTLYWYLQNLGQGPELLIRYENEEAVDDSQLPKDRFSAERLKGVDSTLKIQPAELGDSAVYLCASSSGLAGLETQYFGPGTRLLVL.

The V gene is TRBV7-2, the J gene TRBJ2-7, with 7 bases identical to TRBD2. The ends lost 1 base at V and 0 bases at J; junction bases unmatched: 9. The CDR3 spans 17 residues. Per germline, CDR1 SGHTA and CDR2 FQGNSA. DNA of the CDR3: TGTGCCAGCAGCTTAGAGGGCGGGGGAGCCCTCTCCTACGAGCAGTACTTC. Translating gives CASSLEGGGALSYEQYF.

V gene TRBV5-1 combines with J gene TRBJ2-5; 7 nucleotides agree with TRBD1. J gave up 3 bases and V 2 bases, and 4 bases lay outside the gene matches. Germline lookup yields CDR1 SGHRS and CDR2 YFSETQ. The CDR3 runs to 14 residues. The CDR3 bases are TGCGCCAGCAGCTTCGGGACAGCCAAAGAGACCCAGTACTTC. The encoded protein is CASSFGTAKETQYF.

This clone was recorded many times. Other DNA sequences of this sample code for an identical CDR3. The chain has TRBV2 and TRBJ2-3; TRBD2 might be the D (6 bases). This CDR3 contains 14 residues. V lost 6 bases, J lost 3 bases, and 13 bases lay in between. Germline assignment: CDR1 SNHLY and CDR2 FYNNEI. The CDR3 nucleotides read TGTGCCAGCAGGGGACGGGGGTCGACAGATACGCAGTATTTT. It is translated as CASRGRGSTDTQYF.

The rearrangement joins TRBV12-3 or TRBV12-4 to TRBJ1-6; D perhaps matches TRBD1 (6 bases). Trimming stripped 6 bases from V and 10 bases from J, with 13 bases between. The CDR3 sequence is 13 residues long. CDR3 amino acids: CASSPEGVSPLHF. CDR3 DNA: TGTGCCAGCAGCCCCGAGGGGGTCTCACCCCTCCACTTT.

The J gene is TRBJ2-7, the V gene TRBV9; 8 bases match TRBD1. Germline-derived CDR1 and CDR2 are SGDLS and YYNGEE. The V and J ends lost 6 bases and 2 bases, in that order; junction bases with no gene match: 13. CDR3 size: 16 residues. CDR3 residues: CASTRGQGKLTYEQYF. The CDR3 nucleotides read TGTGCCAGCACCAGGGGGCAGGGCAAACTAACCTACGAGCAGTACTTC.

This chain connects TRBV12-3 or TRBV12-4 to TRBJ2-5; the match to TRBD1 covers 9 bases. V was clipped by 3 bases and J by 9 bases; unmatched bases: 5. The length of the CDR3 is 13 residues. The CDR3: CASSLGQGSAQYF. The CDR3 DNA reads as TGTGCCAGCAGTTTGGGACAGGGAAGTGCCCAGTACTTC.